Below, 19 T cell receptor beta chains from the same sample are listed, as sequenced in a study of early T cells in non-severe SARS-CoV-2 infection. MiXCR, applied by TCRdb to the 5' RACE reads, yields one record per CDR3 protein. This sample has roughly 80,000 distinct CDR3 sequences, with around 10% found just once. The specimen was whole blood, collected at baseline. Receptors were obtained from an adult who was a healthcare worker with PCR-confirmed SARS-CoV-2 infection or an uninfected control (not recorded which).

A note on this clonotype: The junction departs from germline at one end; a sequencing error may be responsible. The genes are TRBV9 and TRBJ1-1, with D uncertain. Germline V gene sequence: CDR1 SGDLS, CDR2 YYNGEE. The CDR3 runs to 14 residues. CDR3 DNA sequence: TGTGCCAGCAGCGTAGTGGGCAGTATCACTGAAGTTTTCTTT. Its translation: CASSVVGSITEVFF.

The chain couples TRBV7-2 to TRBJ2-1; TRBD2 aligns across 10 bases. The CDR3 runs to 17 residues. Germline loops: CDR1 SGHTA, CDR2 FQGNSA. The J segment lost 0 bases and the V segment lost 3 bases, leaving 5 bases of the junction unmatched. CDR3 sequence (DNA): TGTGCCAGCAGCTTTAGCGGGGGGACCAGCTCCTACAATGAGCAGTTCTTC. Translated: CASSFSGGTSSYNEQFF.

The chain employs TRBV12-3 or TRBV12-4 and TRBJ2-7; D gene uncertain. Trimming cost V 7 bases and J 7 bases, with 17 bases left between them. CDR3 length equals 13 residues. The CDR3 region has the DNA TGTGCCAGCACCCCGGACCGAACGAGGGAGCAGTACTTC. Protein product: CASTPDRTREQYF.

There are many counts of this clonotype. The genes are TRBV10-3 and TRBJ1-1; 7 positions match TRBD1. The CDR3 is made up of 15 amino acids. Germline CDR1 reads ENHRY; CDR2 reads SYGVKD. Trimming took 3 bases from V and 1 from J; bases not matched to a gene: 5. For the CDR3, the DNA is TGTGCCATCAGTGACACAGGGGTCGGGAACACTGAAGCTTTCTTT. Its translation is CAISDTGVGNTEAFF.

This clonotype appeared a few times. This sequence joins TRBV6-4 and TRBJ1-1; D unclear. Trimming stripped 5 bases from V and 2 bases from J, with 9 bases between. CDR1 MRHNA and CDR2 SNTAGT come from the germline V gene. The CDR3 totals 13 residues. CDR3 sequence reads: CASSRTDNTEAFF. In DNA form, the CDR3 reads TGTGCCAGCAGTCGGACGGATAACACTGAAGCTTTCTTT.

This clonotype was recorded a few times. The gene calls are TRBV5-1 and TRBJ1-6; TRBD1 is a possible D gene (5 bases). The CDR3 runs to 14 residues. Trimming left V 4 bases short and J 10 bases short, with 15 bases between. The germline gives CDR1 SGHRS, CDR2 YFSETQ. The DNA for the CDR3 is TGCGCCAGCAGCCCAGAGCGAAAGGGGTCACCCCTCCACTTT. Translated, it gives CASSPERKGSPLHF.

The gene calls are TRBV11-2 and TRBJ1-2, with 9 bases fitting TRBD1. V lost 2 bases, J lost 6 bases, and 7 bases stayed unmatched. Germline V lookup: CDR1 SGHAT, CDR2 FQNNGV. The CDR3 length is 15 residues. CDR3 nucleotide sequence: TGTGCCAGCAGCTTACGTCGACAGGGGGAACATGGCTACACCTTC. Its protein product is CASSLRRQGEHGYTF.

This clonotype was counted ten times or more. The chain carries TRBV3-1 and TRBJ1-1; the D is unclear. V was trimmed by 0 bases and J by 0 bases, leaving 8 bases between them. Germline V gene data show CDR1 as LGHDT and CDR2 as YNNKEL (reference sequence). The CDR3 has 15 amino acids. The CDR3 sequence is CASSQDGGVNTEAFF. CDR3 coding DNA: TGTGCCAGCAGCCAAGATGGCGGGGTGAACACTGAAGCTTTCTTT.

This clonotype has more than one count but fewer than ten. The chain carries TRBV12-3 or TRBV12-4 and TRBJ1-4, with D hard to call. V lost 8 bases to trimming and J lost 13 bases, with 17 bases between them. This CDR3 region has 12 residues. The CDR3 DNA reads as TGTGCCAGCTCCCTAGTGGAGGGAAGACTGTTTTTT. Translation: CASSLVEGRLFF.

Only a few counts were recorded for this clonotype. The gene calls are TRBV20-1 and TRBJ1-3; the D is unclear. Per germline, CDR1 DFQATT and CDR2 SNEGSKA (reference sequence). This CDR3 is built from 12 residues. The germline V and J ends were trimmed by 4 bases and 0 bases, with 4 bases remaining between them. DNA of the CDR3: TGCAGTGCTACTCTCTCTGGAAACACCATATATTTT. This encodes CSATLSGNTIYF.

V gene TRBV29-1 combines with J gene TRBJ1-2, with 8 bases lining up with TRBD1. Germline V gives CDR1 SQVTM, CDR2 ANQGSEA. The ends lost 7 bases at V and 0 bases at J; junction bases unmatched: 4. This CDR3 has 13 residues. DNA for the CDR3: TGCAGCGCCCACAGGGGGACTAACTATGGCTACACCTTC. It codes for CSAHRGTNYGYTF.

V is TRBV7-2 and J is TRBJ1-5; a possible D gene is TRBD1 (5 bases). Germline CDR1 reads SGHTA; CDR2 reads FQGNSA. Deletions cut 2 bases from V and 0 bases from J, with 14 bases between. This CDR3 is 17 amino acids long. The CDR3 DNA reads as TGTGCCAGCAGCTTATGGCCCAGCCAGGGTAGCAATCAGCCCCAGCATTTT. This codes for CASSLWPSQGSNQPQHF.

CDR3: CSAREREHEQFF. Here the CDR3 DNA reads TGCAGTGCTAGGGAGAGAGAGCATGAGCAGTTCTTC. The chain employs TRBV20-1 and TRBJ2-1, with D unresolved. V was trimmed by 3 bases and J by 8 bases, leaving 11 bases between them. Germline V CDR1 and CDR2: DFQATT, SNEGSKA (reference sequence). CDR3 length: 12 residues.

The rearrangement joins TRBV20-1 to TRBJ2-7, with a possible D match to TRBD2 (5 bases). Germline-derived CDR1 and CDR2 are DFQATT and SNEGSKA (reference sequence). Trimming took off 1 base at V and 7 bases at J, with 11 bases between the two ends. The CDR3 is made up of 12 amino acids. Here the CDR3 DNA reads TGCAGTGCTAGAGCCGACACGGGGGAGCAGTACTTC. Protein sequence: CSARADTGEQYF.

This sequence joins TRBV28 and TRBJ1-1, with unresolved D. The V end lost 2 bases, the J end lost 7 bases, and 14 bases lay between the germline ends. Germline loops: CDR1 MDHEN, CDR2 SYDVKM. This CDR3 spans 14 amino acids. The CDR3 is CASSLGDVNGEAFF. The CDR3 DNA sequence: TGTGCCAGCAGTTTAGGAGACGTCAATGGTGAAGCTTTCTTT.

This clonotype has just a few counts. The chain links TRBV5-1 to TRBJ2-3; TRBD1 agrees at 7 bases. Looked up from germline, CDR1 is SGHRS and CDR2 is YFSETQ. The ends lost 4 bases at V and 6 bases at J; junction bases unmatched: 11. There are 15 residues in the CDR3. Written as DNA, the CDR3 is TGCGCCAGCAGCACAACAGGGGCTGTATTCGATACGCAGTATTTT. This gives the protein CASSTTGAVFDTQYF. The whole variable domain, filled in from reference TRBV5-1 and TRBJ2-3, reads KAGVTQTPRYLIKTRGQQVTLSCSPISGHRSVSWYQQTPGQGLQFLFEYFSETQRNKGNFPGRFSGRQFSNSRSEMNVSTLELGDSALYLCASSTTGAVFDTQYFGPGTRLTVL.

CDR3 sequence reads: CASSLWSGGYGYTF. In DNA form, the CDR3 reads TGTGCCAGCAGTTTATGGTCCGGAGGTTATGGCTACACCTTC. J is TRBJ1-2 and V is TRBV12-3 or TRBV12-4; D unclear. The germline V and J ends were trimmed by 2 bases and 5 bases, with 12 bases remaining between them. The CDR3 runs to 14 residues.

This clonotype was picked up many times. The chain couples TRBV12-3 or TRBV12-4 to TRBJ2-3; D remains ambiguous. This CDR3 has 13 residues. The ends were cut back, 5 bases at V and 4 bases at J, with 10 bases in the middle. The CDR3 DNA sequence: TGTGCCAGCAGTGCCCTCCGCGCAGATACGCAGTATTTT. Translating gives CASSALRADTQYF.

The chain uses TRBV7-2 and TRBJ1-4; possibly TRBD1 for D (6 bases). Trimming shortened V by 3 bases and J by 5 bases, and 13 bases separated the two germline ends. Looked up from germline, CDR1 is SGHTA and CDR2 is FQGNSA. The CDR3 has 15 amino acids. This CDR3 reads CASSLRGATNEKLFF. In DNA form, the CDR3 reads TGTGCCAGCAGCTTGAGGGGGGCTACAAATGAAAAACTGTTTTTT.